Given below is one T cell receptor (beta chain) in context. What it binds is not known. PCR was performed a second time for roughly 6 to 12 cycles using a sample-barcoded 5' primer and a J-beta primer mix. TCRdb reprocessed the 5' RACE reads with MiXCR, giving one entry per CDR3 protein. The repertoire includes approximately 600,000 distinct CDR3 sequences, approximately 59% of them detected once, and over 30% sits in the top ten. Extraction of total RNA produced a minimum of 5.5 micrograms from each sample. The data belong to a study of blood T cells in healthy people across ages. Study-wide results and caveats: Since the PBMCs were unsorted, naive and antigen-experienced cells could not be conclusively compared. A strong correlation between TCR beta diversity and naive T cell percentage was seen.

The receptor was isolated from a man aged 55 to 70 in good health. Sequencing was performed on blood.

CDR3 coding DNA: TGTGCCAGCAGTCCCCGAGCGGGGGGCTCCTACAATGAGCAGTTCTTC. Translation gives CASSPRAGGSYNEQFF. The chain recombines TRBV27 with TRBJ2-1, with 9 nucleotides matching TRBD2. Trimming removed 5 bases from V and 0 bases from J; junction bases left unmatched: 5. The CDR3 is 16 amino acids. Per germline, CDR1 MNHEY and CDR2 SMNVEV (reference sequence).